Reported below is one TCR beta chain. The antigen remains unidentified. Deletions cut 4 bases from V and 4 bases from J, with 18 bases between. Looked up from germline, CDR1 is SGHRS and CDR2 is YFSETQ. This CDR3 region has 15 residues. This sample was included in a study of persistence of HIV-infected CD4 T cells. Study-wide points: Compared with CD3/CD28-stimulated cells, CMV- and Gag-responding cells showed lower TCRbeta richness.

The stimulus was an HIV-1 Gag 15-mer peptide pool, about 1 ug/peptide/mL. Memory cells lacking CD40L and CD69 with high CD45RO were sorted. This was the immunoSEQ version 4 assay in survey mode. Repertoires were generated with immunoSEQ multiplex PCR, while TCRdb's copy carries only in-frame clones and drops some. The table records 30,000 to 45,000 clones, 70% to 90% of them present only once. The starting material was cultured CD4+ T cells from PBMCs, obtained from a patient who received antiretroviral therapy. The origin of this receptor is an adult with HIV. The donor label of this sample is uncertain. The gene calls are TRBV5-1 and TRBJ2-7; possible D gene TRBD1, 5 bases. CDR3 amino acids: CASSQGQVLRYEQYF. The CDR3 DNA follows: TGCGCCAGCAGCCAGGGCCAGGTCCTACGGTACGAGCAGTACTTC.